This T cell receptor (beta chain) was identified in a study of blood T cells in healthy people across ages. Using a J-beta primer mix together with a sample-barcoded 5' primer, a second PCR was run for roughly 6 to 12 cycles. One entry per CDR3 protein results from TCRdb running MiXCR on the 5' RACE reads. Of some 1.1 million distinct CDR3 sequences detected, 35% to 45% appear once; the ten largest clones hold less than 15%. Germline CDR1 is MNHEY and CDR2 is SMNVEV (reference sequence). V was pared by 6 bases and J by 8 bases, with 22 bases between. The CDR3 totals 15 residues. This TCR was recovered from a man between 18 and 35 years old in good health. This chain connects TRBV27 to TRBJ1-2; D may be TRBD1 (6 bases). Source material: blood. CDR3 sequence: CASRELGGEWEGYTF. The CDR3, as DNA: TGTGCCAGCAGGGAATTGGGGGGCGAGTGGGAAGGCTACACCTTC.